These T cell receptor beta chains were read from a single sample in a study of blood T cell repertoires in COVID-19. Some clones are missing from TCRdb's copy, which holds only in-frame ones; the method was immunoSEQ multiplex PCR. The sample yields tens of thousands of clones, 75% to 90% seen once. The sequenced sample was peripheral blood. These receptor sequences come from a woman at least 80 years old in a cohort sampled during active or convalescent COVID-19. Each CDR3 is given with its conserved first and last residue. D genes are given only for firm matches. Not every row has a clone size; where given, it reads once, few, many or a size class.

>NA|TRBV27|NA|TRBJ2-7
CASRDYGGKQYF
TGTGCCAGCAGAGACTACGGTGGGAAGCAGTACTTC
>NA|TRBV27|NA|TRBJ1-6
CASSFDRGNSPLHF
TGTGCCAGCAGTTTTGATAGGGGAAATTCACCCCTCCACTTT
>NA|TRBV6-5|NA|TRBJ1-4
CASRGRDREKLFF
TGTGCCAGCAGAGGGAGGGATCGGGAAAAACTGTTTTTT
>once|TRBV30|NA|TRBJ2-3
CAWTVGTVTDTQYF
TGTGCCTGGACCGTCGGGACTGTCACAGATACGCAGTATTTT
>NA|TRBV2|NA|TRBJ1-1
CASSEGPLGFEAFF
TGTGCCAGCAGTGAAGGTCCCCTTGGCTTTGAAGCTTTCTTT
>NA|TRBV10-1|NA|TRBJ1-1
CASSPNRAEAFF
TGCGCCAGCAGTCCTAACAGGGCTGAAGCTTTCTTT
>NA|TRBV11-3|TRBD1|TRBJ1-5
CASRIRGQPTDSNQPQHF
TGTGCCAGCAGGATTAGGGGACAGCCTACGGATAGCAATCAGCCCCAGCATTTT
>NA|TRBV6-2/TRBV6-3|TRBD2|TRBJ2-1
CASSYPRGRLALDNEQFF
TGTGCCAGCAGTTACCCCCGGGGCCGACTAGCCCTTGACAATGAGCAGTTCTTC
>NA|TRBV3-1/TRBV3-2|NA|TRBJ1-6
CASSQDRGFYSPLHF
TGTGCCAGCAGCCAAGATAGAGGATTTTATTCACCCCTCCACTTT
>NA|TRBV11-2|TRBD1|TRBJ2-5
CASSSSTTGETQYF
TGTGCCAGCAGCTCGTCTACGACAGGGGAGACCCAGTACTTC
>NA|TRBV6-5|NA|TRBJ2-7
CASSKTEPYEQYF
TGTGCCAGCAGCAAGACAGAGCCCTACGAGCAGTACTTC
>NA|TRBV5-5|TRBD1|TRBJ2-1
CASSLGDRNEQFF
TGTGCCAGCAGCTTGGGGGACAGGAATGAGCAGTTCTTC
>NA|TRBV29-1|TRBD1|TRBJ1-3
CSASGQTGNTIYF
TGCAGCGCCTCGGGACAGACCGGAAACACCATATATTTT
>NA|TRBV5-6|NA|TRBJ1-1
CASSSKGGSPFF
TGTGCCAGCAGCTCTAAGGGAGGGTCCCCTTTCTTT
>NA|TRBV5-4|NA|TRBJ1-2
CASSFMGSNYGYTF
TGTGCCAGCAGCTTTATGGGCAGCAACTATGGCTACACCTTC
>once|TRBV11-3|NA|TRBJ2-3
CASSLAAGTDTQYF
TGTGCCAGCAGCTTAGCGGCGGGGACAGATACGCAGTATTTT
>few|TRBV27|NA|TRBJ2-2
CASSRDRGRELFF
TGTGCCAGCAGCCGAGATAGAGGTCGGGAGCTGTTTTTT
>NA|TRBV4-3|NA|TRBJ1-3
CASSQERGSSGNTIYF
TGCGCCAGCAGCCAAGAGCGGGGGAGCTCTGGAAACACCATATATTTT
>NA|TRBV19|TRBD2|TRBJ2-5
CASSVTSGGGETQYF
TGTGCCAGTAGTGTGACTAGCGGGGGCGGAGAGACCCAGTACTTC
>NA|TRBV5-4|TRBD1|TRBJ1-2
CASSSLKTGNGYTF
TGTGCCAGCAGCTCTCTAAAGACAGGGAATGGCTACACCTTC
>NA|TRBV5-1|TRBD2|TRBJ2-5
CASSLGASGSVETQYF
TGCGCCAGCAGCTTGGGGGCTAGCGGGAGTGTGGAGACCCAGTACTTC
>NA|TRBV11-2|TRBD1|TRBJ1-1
CASSLLTGGVSEAFF
TGTGCCAGCAGCTTACTAACAGGGGGCGTGTCTGAAGCTTTCTTT
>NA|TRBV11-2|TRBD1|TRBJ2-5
CASSLGTGAGGTQYF
TGTGCCAGCAGCCTCGGGACAGGGGCCGGTGGAACCCAGTACTTC
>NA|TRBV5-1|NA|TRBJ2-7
CASTGGGPWDEQYF
TGCGCCAGCACTGGGGGCGGGCCCTGGGACGAGCAGTACTTC